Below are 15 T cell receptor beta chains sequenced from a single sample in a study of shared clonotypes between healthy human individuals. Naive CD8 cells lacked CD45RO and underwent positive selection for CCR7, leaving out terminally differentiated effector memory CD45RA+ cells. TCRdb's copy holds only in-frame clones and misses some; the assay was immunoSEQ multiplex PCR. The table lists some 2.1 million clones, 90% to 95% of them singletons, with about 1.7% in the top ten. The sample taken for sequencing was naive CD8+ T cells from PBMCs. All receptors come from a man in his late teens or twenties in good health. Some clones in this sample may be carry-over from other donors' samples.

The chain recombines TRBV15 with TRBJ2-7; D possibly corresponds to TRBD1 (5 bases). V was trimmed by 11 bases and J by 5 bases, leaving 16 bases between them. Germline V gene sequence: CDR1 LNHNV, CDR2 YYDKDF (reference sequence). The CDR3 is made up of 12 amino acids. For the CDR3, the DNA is TGTGCCGGGGCCCGGGCCGCCGACGAGCAGTACTTC. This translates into CAGARAADEQYF.

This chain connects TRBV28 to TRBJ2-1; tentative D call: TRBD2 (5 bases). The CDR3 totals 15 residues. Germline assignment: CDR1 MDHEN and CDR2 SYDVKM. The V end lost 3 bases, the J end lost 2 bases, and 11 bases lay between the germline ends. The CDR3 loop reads CASSFGLGAYNEQFF. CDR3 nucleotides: TGTGCCAGCAGTTTTGGACTTGGGGCCTACAATGAGCAGTTCTTC.

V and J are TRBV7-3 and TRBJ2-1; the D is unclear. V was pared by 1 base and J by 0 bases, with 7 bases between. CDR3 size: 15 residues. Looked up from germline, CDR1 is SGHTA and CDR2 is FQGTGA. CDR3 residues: CASSLSMSSYNEQFF. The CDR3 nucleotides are TGTGCCAGCAGCTTAAGCATGAGCTCCTACAATGAGCAGTTCTTC. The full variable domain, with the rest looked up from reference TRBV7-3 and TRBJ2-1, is GAGVSQTPSNKVTEKGKYVELRCDPISGHTALYWYRQSLGQGPEFLIYFQGTGAADDSGLPNDRFFAVRPEGSVSTLKIQRTERGDSAVYLCASSLSMSSYNEQFFGPGTRLTVL.

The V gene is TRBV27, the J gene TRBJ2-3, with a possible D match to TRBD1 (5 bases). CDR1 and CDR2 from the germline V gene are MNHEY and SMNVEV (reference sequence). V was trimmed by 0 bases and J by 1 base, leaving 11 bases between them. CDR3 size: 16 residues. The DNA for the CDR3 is TGTGCCAGCAGTTTATCGTCAGGCAGGGGCACAGATACGCAGTATTTT. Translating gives CASSLSSGRGTDTQYF.

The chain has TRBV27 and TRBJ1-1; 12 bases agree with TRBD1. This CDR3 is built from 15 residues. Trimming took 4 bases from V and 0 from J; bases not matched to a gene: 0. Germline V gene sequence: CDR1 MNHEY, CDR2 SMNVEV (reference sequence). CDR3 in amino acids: CASSWDRGLNTEAFF. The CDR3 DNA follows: TGTGCCAGCAGTTGGGACAGGGGGCTGAACACTGAAGCTTTCTTT.

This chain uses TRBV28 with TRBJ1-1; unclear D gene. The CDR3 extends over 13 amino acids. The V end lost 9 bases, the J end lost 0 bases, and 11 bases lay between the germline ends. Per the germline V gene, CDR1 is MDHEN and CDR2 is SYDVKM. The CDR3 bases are TGTGCCAGTGAATCTACCTTGAACACTGAAGCTTTCTTT. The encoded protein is CASESTLNTEAFF.

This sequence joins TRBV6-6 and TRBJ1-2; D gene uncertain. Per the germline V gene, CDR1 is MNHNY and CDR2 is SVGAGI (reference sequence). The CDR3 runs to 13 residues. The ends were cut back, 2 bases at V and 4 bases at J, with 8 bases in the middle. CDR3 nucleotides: TGTGCCAGCAGTTACGAGACGATCTATGGCTACACCTTC. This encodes CASSYETIYGYTF.

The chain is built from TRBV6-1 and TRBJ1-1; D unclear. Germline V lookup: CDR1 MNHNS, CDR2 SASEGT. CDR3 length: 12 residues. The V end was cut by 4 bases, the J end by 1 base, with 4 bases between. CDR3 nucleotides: TGTGCCAGCAGTGTCTGGAACACTGAAGCTTTCTTT. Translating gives CASSVWNTEAFF.

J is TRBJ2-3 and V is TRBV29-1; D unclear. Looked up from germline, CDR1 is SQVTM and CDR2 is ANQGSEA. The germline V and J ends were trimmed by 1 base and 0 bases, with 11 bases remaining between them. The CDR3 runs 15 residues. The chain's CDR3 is CSVEGTVLSTDTQYF. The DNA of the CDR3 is TGCAGCGTTGAAGGGACCGTTCTAAGCACAGATACGCAGTATTTT.

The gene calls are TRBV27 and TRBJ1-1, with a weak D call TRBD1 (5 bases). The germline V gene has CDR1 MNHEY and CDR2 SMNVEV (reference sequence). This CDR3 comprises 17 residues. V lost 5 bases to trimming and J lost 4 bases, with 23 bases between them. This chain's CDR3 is CASSPLSVAGRGTEAFF. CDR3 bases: TGTGCCAGCAGTCCCCTTAGTGTTGCGGGAAGGGGCACTGAAGCTTTCTTT.

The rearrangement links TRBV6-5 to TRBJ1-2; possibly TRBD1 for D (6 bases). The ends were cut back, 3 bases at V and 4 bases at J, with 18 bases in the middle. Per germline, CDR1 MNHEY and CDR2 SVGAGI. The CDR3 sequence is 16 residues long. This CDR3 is CASSYRGLTVSYGYTF. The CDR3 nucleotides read TGTGCCAGCAGTTATCGGGGGCTTACTGTTAGCTATGGCTACACCTTC.

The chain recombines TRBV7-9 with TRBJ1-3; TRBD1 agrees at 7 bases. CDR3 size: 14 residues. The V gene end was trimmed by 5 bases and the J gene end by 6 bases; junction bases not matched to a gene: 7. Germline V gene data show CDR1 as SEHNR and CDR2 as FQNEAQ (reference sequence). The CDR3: CASSPGTASNTIYF. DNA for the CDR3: TGTGCCAGCAGCCCCGGGACAGCCTCAAACACCATATATTTT.

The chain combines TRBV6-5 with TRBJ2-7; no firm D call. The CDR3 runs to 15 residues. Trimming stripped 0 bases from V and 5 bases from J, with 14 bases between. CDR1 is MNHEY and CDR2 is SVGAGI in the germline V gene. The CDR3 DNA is TGTGCCAGCAGTTACTCCATAACCCCTTTTGACGAGCAGTACTTC. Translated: CASSYSITPFDEQYF.

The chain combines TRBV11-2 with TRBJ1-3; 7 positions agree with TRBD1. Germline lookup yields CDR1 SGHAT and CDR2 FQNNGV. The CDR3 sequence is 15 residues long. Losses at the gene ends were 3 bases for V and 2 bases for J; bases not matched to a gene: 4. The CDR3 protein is CASSLVGGTGNTIYF. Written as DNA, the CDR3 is TGTGCCAGCAGCTTGGTAGGGGGCACTGGAAACACCATATATTTT.

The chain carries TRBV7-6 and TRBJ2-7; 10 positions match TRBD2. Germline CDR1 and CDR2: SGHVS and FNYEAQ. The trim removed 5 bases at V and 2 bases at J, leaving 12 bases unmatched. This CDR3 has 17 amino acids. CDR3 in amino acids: CASSPTQLAGLTYEQYF. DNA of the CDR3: TGTGCCAGCAGCCCAACCCAACTAGCGGGACTCACCTACGAGCAGTACTTC. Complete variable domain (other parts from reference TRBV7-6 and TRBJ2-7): GAGVSQSPRYKVTKRGQDVALRCDPISGHVSLYWYRQALGQGPEFLTYFNYEAQQDKSGLPNDRFSAERPEGSISTLTIQRTEQRDSAMYRCASSPTQLAGLTYEQYFGPGTRLTVT.